This T cell receptor gamma chain appears in the sequencing data of a study of γδ T cells in repeated Plasmodium falciparum infection (dated by TCRdb to the early 2020s). Regarding the study in general: The natural-infection arm enrolled Malian children exposed to intense seasonal malaria transmission, compared against age and gender matched Australian children. Five malaria-naive U.S. adults underwent four controlled human malaria infections by bites from P. falciparum NF54-infected Anopheles stephensi mosquitoes over about 600 days. Controlled-infection subjects were sampled at baseline, immediately before selected infections, and 21 days after each infection. Malian gammadelta TCR repertoires were analysed cross-sectionally in periods with no transmission and longitudinally across episodes of acute febrile malaria. The study examined how repeated Plasmodium falciparum infection shapes the human gammadelta T cell repertoire, using natural infection in Mali and controlled human malaria infection. General study outcomes and caveats: Because the controlled-infection cohort was small, analysis of inter-individual variability in gammadelta T cell responses was limited. Vgamma9/Vdelta2+ TCR repertoires showed a highly stable polyclonal repertoire over time and infection, with many inter-individual overlapping TCRgamma sequences. Generalizability was limited because the Malian cohort was drawn from a small rural village of predominantly one ethnic group. Compared with the repertoires of Australian children, the Vdelta2-negative gammadelta TCR repertoires of Malian children appeared more clonally expanded, less diverse and less shared. In Vdelta2-negative, largely Vdelta1+, gammadelta TCR repertoires, repeated controlled infections appeared to drive waves of new clonotype selection.

The library was made by multiplex PCR. Instrument on record: Illumina MiSeq. Both TCR gamma (TRG) and TCR delta (TRD) chains were sequenced from each sorted gammadelta T cell sample. The paper's processing steps were these. The repertoire analyses drew on clonotype tree plots, the accumulated frequency of the top 20 clonotypes, and diversity index (DI) and D75 metrics. TCRdb recomputed clones from the public reads with CATT; identical DNA rows were then combined. The V and J calls and clone size are TCRdb's, not the authors'. This sample holds roughly 32,000 gamma-chain clones; approximately 1.5% were observed only once. The top ten clones comprise approximately 19% of the sample. For bulk TCR repertoire analysis, Vgamma9/Vdelta2+ and Vdelta2-negative gammadelta T cell populations were isolated by flow sorting from peripheral blood mononuclear cells. This clone was seen a few times. This receptor's antigen is unknown. This DNA's translation and the protein TCRdb lists, from a much larger clone, do not match at residue 4, likely due to a read error; the protein shown is translated from the DNA.

CDR1 and CDR2, looked up from the germline V gene (reference sequence), are GITISATS and ISYDGTV. The cysteine opens and the phenylalanine closes a CDR3 of 11 amino acids. The kept DNA is CDR3 alone, 33 bases in frame from the first base. Relative to germline, V is missing 8 bases and J is missing 7 bases, with 8 bases of the junction outside any gene match. This receptor was taken from a pool of human donors (malaria-infected and uninfected, not separated). This sequence uses TRGV9 and TRGJ1 or TRGJ2. No J gene was available from TCRdb, and it was assigned here by a germline match of the DNA. Sequenced: gamma-delta T cells from blood. At the DNA level, the sequence is TGTGCCTTGTTGACTGTCTATAAGAAACTCTTT. Its protein reads: CALLTVYKKLF.